Listed below are T cell receptor beta chains from one sample, sequenced in a study of blood T cell repertoires in COVID-19. Here immunoSEQ multiplex PCR was the method, and the copy in TCRdb shows in-frame clones only, minus some. The table lists around 60,000 clones, about 87% of them singletons. Material: peripheral blood. The receptors were gathered from a human donor with active COVID-19. The donor label of this sample is uncertain. Both conserved end residues are part of each CDR3. D genes are given only for firm matches. Not all rows give a size; the values are once, few, many and, for expanded clones, a class.

>TRBJ1-1|.|TRBD1|TRBV19
CASSMAGTDTEAFF
TGTGCCAGTAGTATGGCCGGGACAGACACTGAAGCTTTCTTT
>TRBJ2-7|.|TRBD2|TRBV2
CARRTSGSLPLGEQYF
TGTGCCCGCCGTACTAGCGGGAGTCTTCCTCTGGGTGAGCAGTACTTC
>TRBJ2-3|.|TRBD1|TRBV19
CASSSTGAPTDTQYF
TGTGCCAGTAGCTCGACAGGGGCGCCCACAGATACGCAGTATTTT
>TRBJ1-6|.|TRBD1|TRBV30
CAGRQGPGPYNSPLHF
TGTGCCGGAAGACAGGGCCCAGGCCCTTATAATTCACCCCTCCACTTT
>TRBJ2-7|.|TRBD1|TRBV9
CASSVGTGWHEQYF
TGTGCCAGCAGCGTAGGGACAGGGTGGCACGAGCAGTACTTC
>TRBJ2-5|.|TRBD2|TRBV2
CASKLAGEIPTQYF
TGTGCCAGCAAATTAGCGGGGGAGATCCCCACCCAGTACTTC
>TRBJ1-2|.|TRBD1|TRBV6-2/TRBV6-3
CASSYGTGSFNYGYTF
TGTGCCAGCAGTTACGGGACAGGTTCTTTTAACTATGGCTACACCTTC
>TRBJ1-1|.|.|TRBV5-1
CASSQGAMNTEAFF
TGCGCCAGCTCTCAAGGGGCAATGAACACTGAAGCTTTCTTT
>TRBJ1-4|.|.|TRBV19
CASRDSYNEKLFF
TGTGCCAGTCGCGACAGCTATAATGAAAAACTGTTTTTT
>TRBJ2-7|.|TRBD1|TRBV5-1
CASSETGQGYEQYF
TGCGCCAGCAGCGAGACAGGGCAGGGCTACGAGCAGTACTTC
>TRBJ2-3|.|.|TRBV19
CASSILLGALETDTQYF
TGTGCCAGTAGTATTCTTCTGGGGGCCCTGGAAACAGATACGCAGTATTTT
>TRBJ1-1|.|.|TRBV5-1
CASSGDRLNTEAFF
TGCGCCAGCAGCGGTGACAGGTTGAACACTGAAGCTTTCTTT
>TRBJ2-7|.|TRBD2|TRBV7-2
CASSPASLAGASYEQYF
TGTGCCAGCAGCCCAGCTAGTCTAGCGGGGGCCTCGTACGAGCAGTACTTC
>TRBJ2-5|.|TRBD2|TRBV10-1
CASPSTRGARPFQISQETQYF
TGCGCCAGCCCGTCCACGCGGGGGGCCCGCCCTTTCCAGATCTCACAAGAGACCCAGTACTTC
>TRBJ1-3|.|.|TRBV9
CASSVAQDTIYF
TGTGCCAGCAGCGTAGCGCAGGACACCATATATTTT
>TRBJ2-7|.|.|TRBV28
CASSALRQVPAYEQYF
TGTGCCAGCAGTGCACTCCGACAGGTTCCCGCCTACGAGCAGTACTTC
>TRBJ2-5|.|TRBD2|TRBV4-2
CASSQDAGGEGETQYF
TGTGCCAGCAGCCAAGACGCGGGGGGGGAAGGGGAGACCCAGTACTTC
>TRBJ2-2|.|.|TRBV9
CASSAGGELFF
TGTGCCAGCAGCGCGGGCGGGGAGCTGTTTTTT
>TRBJ2-2|once|.|TRBV27
CASGGQPTGELFF
TGTGCCAGCGGCGGACAGCCGACCGGGGAGCTGTTTTTT
>TRBJ2-5|.|TRBD2|TRBV5-1
CASSRNGLGQQETQYF
TGCGCCAGCAGCCGGAACGGACTAGGCCAGCAAGAGACCCAGTACTTC
>TRBJ2-1|.|.|TRBV11-3
CASSPTGNEQFF
TGTGCCAGCAGCCCGACGGGGAATGAGCAGTTCTTC
>TRBJ2-2|.|TRBD1|TRBV11-3
CASSRDRATGELFF
TGTGCCAGCAGCCGAGACAGGGCAACCGGGGAGCTGTTTTTT
>TRBJ2-5|.|TRBD2|TRBV7-6
CASSLDFSRRGDETQYF
TGTGCCAGCAGCTTAGACTTCTCTAGGCGGGGGGACGAGACCCAGTACTTC
>TRBJ2-3|.|.|TRBV4-3
CASSPRITGLVTDTQYF
TGCGCCAGCAGCCCCCGAATAACAGGGTTAGTCACAGATACGCAGTATTTT
>TRBJ2-2|.|TRBD1|TRBV5-1
CASSFQGDLTGELFF
TGCGCCAGCAGCTTCCAGGGGGATCTCACCGGGGAGCTGTTTTTT
>TRBJ2-1|.|TRBD2|TRBV14
CASSQDGTSGSEQFF
TGTGCCAGCAGCCAAGACGGGACTAGCGGTTCAGAGCAGTTCTTC
>TRBJ2-1|.|TRBD2|TRBV18
CASSPPVAGGTYNEQFF
TGTGCCAGCTCACCACCTGTTGCGGGGGGGACCTACAATGAGCAGTTCTTC
>TRBJ2-1|.|.|TRBV7-3
CASSPRSYEGRNEQFF
TGTGCCAGCAGCCCGCGAAGTTATGAAGGGAGAAATGAGCAGTTCTTC
>TRBJ2-1|.|.|TRBV6-5
CASSYSTQNEQFF
TGTGCCAGCAGTTACTCGACACAGAATGAGCAGTTCTTC
>TRBJ1-3|.|.|TRBV6-5
CASSYDRFSGNTIYF
TGTGCCAGCAGTTACGACAGGTTCTCTGGAAACACCATATATTTT
>TRBJ2-1|.|.|TRBV5-1
CASSSRVSNEQFF
TGCGCCAGCAGCTCGAGGGTAAGCAATGAGCAGTTCTTC
>TRBJ2-7|.|.|TRBV15
CATSRDKGPYEQYF
TGTGCCACCAGCAGAGATAAGGGGCCGTACGAGCAGTACTTC
>TRBJ1-2|.|.|TRBV5-8
CASSLGTTGLVVLYGYTF
TGTGCCAGCAGCTTGGGGACAACAGGGTTGGTTGTTTTATATGGCTACACCTTC
>TRBJ2-7|.|TRBD1|TRBV20-1
CSASLSAGTHRDRGFYEQYF
TGCAGTGCTAGTCTGTCTGCGGGCACGCACCGGGACAGGGGATTCTACGAGCAGTACTTC